Each of the 10 T cell receptor beta chains below was sequenced from the same sample in a study of cytomegalovirus exposure and HLA in healthy donors. The PCR was carried out with 60 Vbeta primers and 13 Jbeta primers. Using immunoSEQ multiplex PCR, the repertoire was profiled, and TCRdb retains in-frame clones only, with some absent. The sample contains 100,000 to 150,000 clones, more than 80% of which appear only once. Sequencing was performed on PBMCs. The receptors come from a man aged 25 to 40 in good health and CMV-seropositive.

The chain has TRBV4-2 and TRBJ1-1, with a possible D match to TRBD1 (5 bases). Trimming stripped 0 bases from V and 4 bases from J, with 12 bases between. This CDR3 contains 15 residues. Looked up from germline, CDR1 is LGHNA and CDR2 is YNFKEQ. The CDR3 DNA reads TGTGCCAGCAGCCAAGATCGCCAGGGAACCACTGAAGCTTTCTTT. Protein sequence: CASSQDRQGTTEAFF.

This rearrangement joins TRBV29-1 to TRBJ2-1, with D perhaps matching TRBD2 (5 bases). The CDR3 is 13 residues long. Trimming shortened V by 7 bases and J by 0 bases, and 10 bases separated the two germline ends. Germline V gives CDR1 SQVTM, CDR2 ANQGSEA. The CDR3 sequence is CSAARGSYNEQFF. CDR3 sequence (DNA): TGCAGCGCCGCCCGGGGCTCCTACAATGAGCAGTTCTTC.

The CDR3 coding sequence is TGTGCCAGCAGTCCTCACTTTGGAGACACTGAAGCTTTCTTT. It encodes CASSPHFGDTEAFF. The genes are TRBV7-7 and TRBJ1-1; D ambiguous. This CDR3 spans 14 amino acids. Germline V gene lookup returns CDR1 SSHAT and CDR2 FNYEAQ (reference sequence). The ends were cut back, 6 bases at V and 3 bases at J, with 14 bases in the middle.

The V gene is TRBV6-6, the J gene TRBJ1-1, with D maybe TRBD1 (5 bases). The V end lost 2 bases, the J end lost 1 base, and 8 bases lay between the germline ends. Germline V gives CDR1 MNHNY, CDR2 SVGAGI (reference sequence). The CDR3 is 14 residues long. Here the CDR3 DNA reads TGTGCCAGCAGTTACCTGGACACGAACACTGAAGCTTTCTTT. Translation: CASSYLDTNTEAFF.

The rearrangement joins TRBV18 to TRBJ2-2; D might be TRBD1 (6 bases). V dropped 2 bases and J dropped 4 bases, with 11 bases sitting between them. CDR3 size: 15 residues. The germline CDR1 and CDR2 sequences are KGHSH and LQKENI. The CDR3 DNA is TGTGCCAGCTCACCATCGGACAGACCCACCGGGGAGCTGTTTTTT. Protein: CASSPSDRPTGELFF.

This clone showed up just a few times. The chain has TRBV5-6 and TRBJ1-2, with no clear D. The CDR3 has 14 residues. Germline loops: CDR1 SGHDT, CDR2 YYEEEE. Between the trimmed V and J ends, which lost 4 bases and 4 bases, there was a span of 14 bases. CDR3 nucleotides: TGTGCCAGCAGCCCTATTAGCACCTCCTATGGCTACACCTTC. Residues: CASSPISTSYGYTF.

This clone was counted only a few times. V is TRBV7-2 and J is TRBJ1-2; TRBD1 is a possible D gene (5 bases). Between the trimmed V and J ends, which lost 5 bases and 4 bases, there was a span of 11 bases. The CDR3 consists of 13 residues. Germline V gives CDR1 SGHTA, CDR2 FQGNSA. The CDR3 sequence: CASSRQPPYGYTF. CDR3 coding DNA: TGTGCCAGCAGCCGACAGCCCCCCTATGGCTACACCTTC.

The CDR3 region has the DNA TGCGCCAGCAGCACCGGACAGGGTTTGATGGATGGCTACACCTTC. Protein: CASSTGQGLMDGYTF. The chain recombines TRBV5-1 with TRBJ1-2; 8 bases are shared with TRBD1. With 4 bases clipped from V and 6 bases from J, the junction kept 11 bases outside the gene matches. There are 15 residues in the CDR3. CDR1 is SGHRS and CDR2 is YFSETQ in the germline V gene.

This chain joins TRBV28 and TRBJ2-3; TRBD2 might be the D (5 bases). This CDR3 comprises 15 residues. Germline V gene lookup returns CDR1 MDHEN and CDR2 SYDVKM. V was cut by 7 bases and J by 0 bases, with 14 bases left in between. CDR3 in DNA: TGTGCCAGCACATCAGGAGGATCTAGCACAGATACGCAGTATTTT. The encoded protein is CASTSGGSSTDTQYF.

This clone was seen only a few times. The CDR3 sequence is CASSSTKSTDTQYF. CDR3 nucleotides: TGCGCCAGCAGCTCGACAAAATCCACAGATACGCAGTATTTT. The V gene is TRBV5-1, the J gene TRBJ2-3; D call uncertain. V dropped 3 bases and J dropped 2 bases, with 10 bases sitting between them. Germline assignment: CDR1 SGHRS and CDR2 YFSETQ. This CDR3 spans 14 amino acids.